Below are 4 T cell receptor beta chains sequenced from a single sample in a study of blood T cell repertoires in COVID-19. The assay was immunoSEQ multiplex PCR, and TCRdb's table has in-frame clones only and misses some. The table has around 100,000 clones, over 80% seen once; the top ten hold around 10%. Sequences were obtained from peripheral blood. The receptors derive from a man older than 75 with acute or convalescent COVID-19.

The chain is built from TRBV5-1 and TRBJ1-1; unclear D gene. V gave up 0 bases and J gave up 1 base, with 7 bases separating them. The CDR3 contains 14 residues. In germline, CDR1 is SGHRS, CDR2 YFSETQ. The CDR3 DNA follows: TGCGCCAGCAGCTTGGCCATGGCGAACACTGAAGCTTTCTTT. It yields the protein CASSLAMANTEAFF.

In DNA, the CDR3 is TGCGCCAGCAGCTTGGGGCAGGGGGCGTCCTACGAGCAGTACTTC. Its protein product is CASSLGQGASYEQYF. V and J are TRBV5-1 and TRBJ2-7, with 8 bases that match TRBD1. The CDR3 loop spans 15 amino acids. Germline CDR1 is SGHRS and CDR2 is YFSETQ. V trimming: 0 bases; J trimming: 1 base; junction bases outside the gene matches: 3.

This rearrangement joins TRBV29-1 to TRBJ1-1; D is uncertain. V was pared by 2 bases and J by 3 bases, with 13 bases between. CDR1 and CDR2 (germline): SQVTM, ANQGSEA. This CDR3 has 14 residues. The CDR3 is CSVESFQSYTEAFF. The CDR3 nucleotides are TGCAGCGTTGAAAGTTTTCAGTCCTACACTGAAGCTTTCTTT.

This clone was found once. Other nucleotide sequences in the sample specify the same CDR3. The V gene is TRBV7-2, the J gene TRBJ1-6; 7 bases agree with TRBD1. The CDR3 totals 15 residues. V shed 4 bases, J shed 7 bases, and the junction held 7 bases outside the gene matches. Germline lookup yields CDR1 SGHTA and CDR2 FQGNSA. In DNA, the CDR3 is TGTGCCAGCAGCTCTAGACAGGGAGCCAATTCACCCCTCCACTTT. Its protein product is CASSSRQGANSPLHF.